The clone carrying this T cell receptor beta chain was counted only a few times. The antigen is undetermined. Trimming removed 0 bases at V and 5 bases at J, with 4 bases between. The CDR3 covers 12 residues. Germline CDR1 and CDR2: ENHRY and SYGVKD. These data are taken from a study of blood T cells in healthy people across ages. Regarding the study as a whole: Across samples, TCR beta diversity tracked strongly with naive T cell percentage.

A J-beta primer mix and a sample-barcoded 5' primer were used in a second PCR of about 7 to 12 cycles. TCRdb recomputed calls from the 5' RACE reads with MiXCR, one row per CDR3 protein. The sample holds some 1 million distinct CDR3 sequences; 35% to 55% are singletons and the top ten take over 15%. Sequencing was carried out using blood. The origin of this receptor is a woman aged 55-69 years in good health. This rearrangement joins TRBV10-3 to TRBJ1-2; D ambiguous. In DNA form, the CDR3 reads TGTGCCATCAGTGAGTCGGGTTATGGCTACACCTTC. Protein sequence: CAISESGYGYTF.